This TCR beta chain was documented in a study of identical twins. This clonotype was detected many times. The antigen is not known. Overall study findings and caveats: Out-of-frame alpha sequences shared between twins exhibited an excess of low generation probability.

The ends lost 7 bases at V and 6 bases at J; junction bases unmatched: 7. The CDR3 contains 12 residues. Germline lookup yields CDR1 SGHRS and CDR2 YFSETQ. Template switching (which added a universal primer site) was used, and cDNA carried unique molecular identifiers. MiXCR was run by TCRdb on the 5' RACE reads, yielding one entry per CDR3 protein. The repertoire holds about 720,000 distinct CDR3 sequences, with roughly 8% as singletons. This sample was shared with a second study, whose subject was yellow fever vaccine responses in identical twins.

Source material: PBMCs. The V gene is TRBV5-1, the J gene TRBJ2-7; TRBD1 aligns across 7 bases. The TCR comes from a young woman in good health. The CDR3 protein is CASHDRAGEQYF. In DNA form, the CDR3 reads TGCGCCAGCCACGACAGGGCTGGCGAGCAGTACTTC.